This T cell receptor (beta chain) was found in a study of blood T cell repertoires in COVID-19. Germline CDR1 reads MDHEN; CDR2 reads SYDVKM. This CDR3 comprises 16 residues. Trimming at V came to 7 bases and at J to 5 bases, leaving 15 bases not matched to a gene. The authors' processing: Reference gene primer amplification yielded estimated nucleated cell counts. The table came from immunoSEQ multiplex PCR; TCRdb's copy has only in-frame clones and leaves some out. That table gives V, J and clone size, and the DNA gave D and trimming. The sample includes 150,000 to 250,000 clones, about 80% of them seen just once.

Sequences were obtained from peripheral blood. The TCR comes from a human donor with acute or convalescent COVID-19. The donor label of this sample is uncertain. V gene TRBV28 combines with J gene TRBJ1-1; 8 nucleotides match TRBD1. Written as DNA, the CDR3 is TGTGCCAGCAAGCTGCTCCCAGGACAGGGTGCGACTGAAGCTTTCTTT. Translated: CASKLLPGQGATEAFF.